A single sample gave rise to the 20 T cell receptor beta chains below, sequenced in a study of cytomegalovirus exposure and HLA in healthy donors. Use of 60 Vbeta and 13 Jbeta primers characterized the PCR. Some clones are missing from TCRdb's copy, which holds only in-frame ones; the method was immunoSEQ multiplex PCR. The sample holds about 170,000 clones, 85% seen once. The sequencing input was PBMCs. These receptor sequences come from a boy younger than 10 in good health and CMV-seronegative.

This clone was seen just once. This chain uses TRBV6-6 with TRBJ2-5, with D possibly TRBD2 on 6 matching bases. The length of the CDR3 is 15 residues. Germline CDR1 and CDR2: MNHNY and SVGAGI (reference sequence). Trimming took 2 bases from V and 5 from J, leaving 15 bases between them. CDR3 residues: CASSYVAGGAETQYF. The CDR3 coding sequence is TGTGCCAGCAGTTACGTGGCGGGCGGGGCGGAGACCCAGTACTTC.

A remark on this clone: The conserved phenylalanine or tryptophan normally closing the CDR3 is absent here, so this likely arose from a read error. The DNA is left out, because the CDR3 cannot be placed on it with certainty; the CDR3 is given as TCRdb lists it. The genes are TRBV29-1 and TRBJ1-4; TRBD1, the table's D call, was not compared with the DNA. 11 amino acids form the CDR3, both terminal residues included. Germline loops: CDR1 SQVTM, CDR2 ANQGSEA. The CDR3 sequence: CSVVQRLGSRG.

This chain connects TRBV5-4 to TRBJ2-3; 11 positions match TRBD2. The CDR3 sequence is 16 residues long. CDR1 SGHNT and CDR2 YYREEE come from the germline V gene (reference sequence). Trimming took 5 bases from V and 0 from J; bases not matched to a gene: 5. The CDR3: CASSHRLAGSTDTQYF. In DNA, the CDR3 is TGTGCCAGCAGTCACAGACTAGCGGGGAGCACAGATACGCAGTATTTT.

This rearrangement joins TRBV7-8 to TRBJ2-7; 7 bases line up with TRBD2. Per germline, CDR1 SGHVS and CDR2 FQNEAQ. The CDR3 sequence is 17 residues long. V dropped 4 bases and J dropped 2; count of bases not matched to a gene: 14. DNA of the CDR3: TGTGCCAGCAGCTCGGCGGTTCAGCGGGACTTTACCTACGAGCAGTACTTC. It yields the protein CASSSAVQRDFTYEQYF.

CDR3 DNA sequence: TGTGCCAGCACCTCGGGACTAGCGGGGGCCATCGGCACAGATACGCAGTATTTT. This codes for CASTSGLAGAIGTDTQYF. V gene TRBV28 combines with J gene TRBJ2-3; 14 bases map to TRBD2. The germline gives CDR1 MDHEN, CDR2 SYDVKM. The CDR3 is 18 residues long. With V trimmed by 7 bases and J by 1 base, 10 bases remained unmatched. The entire variable domain, with the rest obtained from reference TRBV28 and TRBJ2-3, is as follows: DVKVTQSSRYLVKRTGEKVFLECVQDMDHENMFWYRQDPGLGLRLIYFSYDVKMKEKGDIPEGYSVSREKKERFSLILESASTNQTSMYLCASTSGLAGAIGTDTQYFGPGTRLTVL.

The J gene is TRBJ2-1, the V gene TRBV11-2; D gene unclear. V was cut by 1 base and J by 8 bases, with 15 bases left in between. The germline CDR1 and CDR2 sequences are SGHAT and FQNNGV. This CDR3 region has 15 residues. This CDR3 is CASSLVPEMSDEQFF. CDR3 bases: TGTGCCAGCAGCTTAGTTCCCGAGATGAGTGATGAGCAGTTCTTC.

This chain joins TRBV6-1 and TRBJ2-5; D may be TRBD2 (5 bases). Judging by the DNA end, TRBJ2-7 fits better; the J call may be wrong. CDR3 length equals 12 residues. Germline V gene lookup returns CDR1 MNHNS and CDR2 SASEGT. CDR3 coding DNA: TGTGCCAGCACTAGTCGAGCGGACGAGCAGTACTTC. It codes for CASTSRADEQYF.

This chain links TRBV10-3 with TRBJ2-1, with D perhaps TRBD2 (7 bases). Trimming cost V 4 bases and J 3 bases, with 13 bases left between them. The CDR3 is made up of 15 amino acids. From germline, CDR1 is ENHRY and CDR2 SYGVKD. Written as DNA, the CDR3 is TGTGCCATCAGTGTTGAGGGGGGGGGCTACAATGAGCAGTTCTTC. This codes for CAISVEGGGYNEQFF.

The chain recombines TRBV28 with TRBJ2-5; 8 positions agree with TRBD2. Gene TRBJ2-7 matches the end of the DNA better, so the J call may be wrong. The CDR3 runs 16 residues. Germline V CDR1 and CDR2: MDHEN, SYDVKM. CDR3 region: CASSSIKLADSYEQYF. CDR3 DNA: TGTGCCAGCAGTTCGATCAAACTAGCGGACTCCTACGAGCAGTACTTC.

CDR3 region: CASSLGGGEQFF. DNA of the CDR3: TGTGCCAGCAGCTTGGGGGGAGGTGAGCAGTTCTTC. The gene calls are TRBV5-8 and TRBJ2-1, with D perhaps matching TRBD2 (6 bases). CDR1 is SGHTS, CDR2 YDEGEE, per germline. The CDR3 length is 12 residues. V was cut by 0 bases and J by 9 bases, with 7 bases left in between.

This clone has only one observation. This rearrangement joins TRBV30 to TRBJ1-6; the match to TRBD1 covers 7 bases. Germline V gives CDR1 GTSNPN, CDR2 SVGIG (reference sequence). The V gene end was trimmed by 1 base and the J gene end by 8 bases; junction bases not matched to a gene: 11. This CDR3 spans 16 amino acids. CDR3 amino acids: CAWSGERDRGDSPLHF. The CDR3 DNA is TGTGCCTGGAGTGGAGAAAGGGACAGAGGGGATTCACCCCTCCACTTT.

The genes are TRBV11-2 and TRBJ1-2; 11 nucleotides line up with TRBD1. The CDR3 covers 16 residues. Trimming cost V 1 base and J 0 bases; bases outside gene matches: 1. In germline, CDR1 is SGHAT, CDR2 FQNNGV. In DNA form, the CDR3 reads TGTGCCAGCAGCTTAGGGGACAGGGGGGCTAACTATGGCTACACCTTC. Translation: CASSLGDRGANYGYTF.

Written as DNA, the CDR3 is TGTGCCAGCAGCCTCTCCCAGACCCAGTACTTC. This sequence encodes CASSLSQTQYF. The chain combines TRBV25-1 with TRBJ2-5; D unclear. V shed 6 bases and J shed 6 bases, with 8 bases lying between them. The CDR3 consists of 11 residues. Germline V gene lookup returns CDR1 MGHDK and CDR2 SYGVNS. Drawing the rest from reference TRBV25-1 and TRBJ2-5, the complete variable domain is EADIYQTPRYLVIGTGKKITLECSQTMGHDKMYWYQQDPGMELHLIHYSYGVNSTEKGDLSSESTVSRIRTEHFPLTLESARPSHTSQYLCASSLSQTQYFGPGTRLLVL.

The genes are TRBV10-3 and TRBJ1-5; no clear D. This CDR3 comprises 16 residues. V gave up 7 bases and J gave up 3 bases, with 19 bases separating them. Germline CDR1 reads ENHRY; CDR2 reads SYGVKD. The CDR3 nucleotides read TGTGCCATCATTAGGTCAAACGGGGTAGACAATCAGCCCCAGCATTTT. It yields the protein CAIIRSNGVDNQPQHF.

The chain uses TRBV19 and TRBJ2-3, with 7 bases fitting TRBD1. The CDR3 covers 14 residues. Germline V gene data show CDR1 as LNHDA and CDR2 as SQIVND (reference sequence). The V gene end was trimmed by 4 bases and the J gene end by 6 bases; junction bases not matched to a gene: 7. CDR3 in DNA: TGTGCCAGTAGTACAGGGACAGCCTTGGATACGCAGTATTTT. Translating it yields CASSTGTALDTQYF.

This chain joins TRBV29-1 and TRBJ2-3; TRBD2 aligns across 7 bases. Germline assignment: CDR1 SQVTM and CDR2 ANQGSEA. Trimming at V came to 7 bases and at J to 8 bases, leaving 9 bases not matched to a gene. This CDR3 has 12 amino acids. The CDR3 region has the DNA TGCAGCGGTCTGACTAGCCGGGGTACGCAGTATTTT. Encoded protein: CSGLTSRGTQYF.

The CDR3 is CASSLDSQGNGGELFF. CDR3 DNA: TGTGCCAGCAGCTTAGATTCTCAGGGGAACGGCGGGGAGCTGTTTTTT. The chain recombines TRBV13 with TRBJ2-2; maybe TRBD1 (6 bases). The CDR3 contains 16 residues. V gave up 1 base and J gave up 7 bases, with 16 bases separating them. Germline V gene data show CDR1 as PRHDT and CDR2 as FYEKMQ (reference sequence).

The V call is TRBV28, the J call TRBJ2-7; 7 positions agree with TRBD1. Germline values: CDR1 MDHEN, CDR2 SYDVKM. After removal of 2 bases from V and 5 bases from J, the junction contained 9 bases not matched to a gene. This CDR3 has 15 amino acids. The CDR3 protein is CASSLSPTGDNEQYV. As DNA, the CDR3 is TGTGCCAGCAGTTTAAGTCCCACAGGGGATAACGAGCAGTACGTC.

V usage is TRBV2 and J usage is TRBJ2-5, with 8 positions matching TRBD1. CDR1 and CDR2 (germline): SNHLY, FYNNEI. The junction had 6 bases not matched to a gene; V was cut back by 3 bases and J by 3 bases. The CDR3 is made up of 15 amino acids. In nucleotides, the CDR3 is TGTGCCAGCAGTGAGAGTCCACAGGGGGAAGAGACCCAGTACTTC. This encodes CASSESPQGEETQYF.

The chain joins TRBV6-1 to TRBJ1-2, with D perhaps matching TRBD1 (5 bases). V gave up 7 bases and J gave up 4 bases, with 16 bases separating them. There are 14 residues in the CDR3. The germline V gene has CDR1 MNHNS and CDR2 SASEGT. CDR3 nucleotide sequence: TGTGCCAGCACTGTGGACACCGAATTCTATGGCTACACCTTC. This encodes CASTVDTEFYGYTF.